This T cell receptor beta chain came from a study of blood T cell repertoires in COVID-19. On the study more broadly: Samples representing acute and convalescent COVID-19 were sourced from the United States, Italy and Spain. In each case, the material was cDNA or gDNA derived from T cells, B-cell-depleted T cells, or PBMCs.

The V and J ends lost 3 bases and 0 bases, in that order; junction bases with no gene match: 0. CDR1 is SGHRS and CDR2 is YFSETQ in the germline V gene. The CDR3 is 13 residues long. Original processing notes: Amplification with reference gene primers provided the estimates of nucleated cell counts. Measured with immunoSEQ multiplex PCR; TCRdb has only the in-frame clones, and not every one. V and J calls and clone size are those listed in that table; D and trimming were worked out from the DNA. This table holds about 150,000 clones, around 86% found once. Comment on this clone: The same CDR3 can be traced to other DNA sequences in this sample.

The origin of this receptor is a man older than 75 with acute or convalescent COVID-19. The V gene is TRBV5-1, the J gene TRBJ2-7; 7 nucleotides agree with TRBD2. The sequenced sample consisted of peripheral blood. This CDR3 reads CASSSGGSYEQYF. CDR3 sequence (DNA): TGCGCCAGCAGCTCGGGGGGCTCCTACGAGCAGTACTTC.